One and the same sample provided the 30 T cell receptor beta chains below, sequenced in a study of T cell repertoires in cytomegalovirus infection (dated by TCRdb to between 2018 and 2020). These receptors have no known antigen. Sequenced using an Illumina HiSeq 1500. Using fastp trimming at Q25 and MiXCR clonotype assembly, TCRdb reanalyzed the public sequencing data and kept in-frame beta chains. Each record represents a unique CDR3 protein, reported with the most common genes and DNA among its rows. The sample table shows about 920,000 distinct CDR3 sequences, and roughly 30% are seen once. 13% of the sample belongs to the ten largest clones. The treatment or condition label here, explained by the study, means: in vitro stimulation with specific CMV peptide epitopes to enrich CMV-specific T cells. Sequencing used cultured CD8+ T cells from PBMCs, obtained from culture after CMV antigen stimulation. The receptors originated from a human donor in good health (CMV status not recorded). Some clones in this sample may be carry-over from other donors' samples.

This chain uses TRBV4-3 with TRBJ2-1; tentatively, D is TRBD1 or TRBD2 (5 bases each). This CDR3 region has 15 residues. The V gene lost 2 bases and the J gene lost 9 bases, with 17 bases spanning the gap. Germline-derived CDR1 and CDR2 are LGHNA and YSLEER. The CDR3 nucleotides read TGCGCCAGCAGCCAATGGAAAGGGACCCTTGGTGAGCAGTTCTTC. Protein product: CASSQWKGTLGEQFF.

This clonotype came up a few times. This chain uses TRBV5-1 with TRBJ2-4, with 8 positions matching TRBD1. CDR1 and CDR2 (germline): SGHRS, YFSETQ. The length of the CDR3 is 13 residues. V lost 4 bases, J lost 8 bases, and 5 bases stayed unmatched. The CDR3 here is CASSGQGYDIQYF. The DNA of the CDR3 is TGCGCCAGCAGCGGACAGGGTTATGACATTCAGTACTTC. The whole variable domain, remainder taken from reference TRBV5-1 and TRBJ2-4, is KAGVTQTPRYLIKTRGQQVTLSCSPISGHRSVSWYQQTPGQGLQFLFEYFSETQRNKGNFPGRFSGRQFSNSRSEMNVSTLELGDSALYLCASSGQGYDIQYFGAGTRLSVL.

The chain couples TRBV7-9 to TRBJ1-2; 11 positions agree with TRBD1. Germline CDR1 reads SEHNR; CDR2 reads FQNEAQ (reference sequence). Losses at the gene ends were 8 bases for V and 8 bases for J; bases not matched to a gene: 7. The CDR3 length is 13 residues. In DNA form, the CDR3 reads TGTGCCAGCCGGGACAGGGGGGTAGGCGGCTACACCTTC. Its translation is CASRDRGVGGYTF.

The sample holds many counts of this clonotype. The rearrangement joins TRBV7-2 to TRBJ2-1; TRBD2 aligns across 7 bases. The V segment lost 1 base and the J segment 6 bases; nucleotides outside the gene matches: 6. Looked up from germline, CDR1 is SGHTA and CDR2 is FQGNSA. This CDR3 has 15 amino acids. CDR3 coding DNA: TGTGCCAGCAGCTTAGAGGCGGGGGAGTCCAATGAGCAGTTCTTC. Residues: CASSLEAGESNEQFF.

The rearrangement joins TRBV29-1 to TRBJ1-1, with 7 bases identical to TRBD1. The germline CDR1 and CDR2 sequences are SQVTM and ANQGSEA. The CDR3 totals 18 residues. Losses at the gene ends were 4 bases for V and 3 bases for J; bases not matched to a gene: 20. For the CDR3, the DNA is TGCAGCGTTGGTATAAGAAGGGGACAGACAGCCGGGGACACTGAAGCTTTCTTT. Residues: CSVGIRRGQTAGDTEAFF.

This clonotype was observed at least ten times. J is TRBJ2-3 and V is TRBV7-6; D may correspond to TRBD1 or TRBD2 (5 bases each). The CDR3 extends over 15 amino acids. The germline gives CDR1 SGHVS, CDR2 FNYEAQ. V lost 1 base, J lost 4 bases, and 12 bases lay in between. The CDR3 here is CASSLGGAAADTQYF. CDR3 coding DNA: TGTGCCAGCAGCTTAGGAGGGGCAGCCGCAGATACGCAGTATTTT.

This clonotype was seen a handful of times. Here the CDR3 DNA reads TGTGCCTCAGTACTAGCGGGGGAAGAGACCCAGTACTTC. This translates into CASVLAGEETQYF. The rearrangement joins TRBV6-1 to TRBJ2-5; 11 bases line up with TRBD2. With 11 bases clipped from V and 3 bases from J, the junction kept 5 bases outside the gene matches. The germline V gene encodes CDR1 MNHNS and CDR2 SASEGT. The CDR3 length is 13 residues.

Comments on this clonotype: One end of the junction does not line up with germline, which may come from a read error. The J gene is TRBJ2-5, the V gene TRBV5-1; 9 nucleotides align to TRBD1. The CDR3 totals 16 residues. Germline values: CDR1 SGHRS, CDR2 YFSETQ. CDR3 in DNA: TGCGCCAACAGCCCCTTGGACAGGGGCTCGTTGGAGACCCAGTACTTC. Translated, it gives CANSPLDRGSLETQYF.

This clonotype has at least ten counts. This chain connects TRBV7-2 to TRBJ2-3; TRBD1 matches at 8 bases. V lost 5 bases to trimming and J lost 3 bases; unmatched junction nucleotides: 4. Looked up from germline, CDR1 is SGHTA and CDR2 is FQGNSA. This CDR3 region has 14 residues. The CDR3 DNA reads as TGTGCCAGCAGCCGGACAGGGATTACAGATACGCAGTATTTT. It yields the protein CASSRTGITDTQYF.

The sample holds a few counts of this clonotype. J is TRBJ2-1 and V is TRBV7-6, with 9 bases identical to TRBD1. Trimming took 4 bases from V and 7 from J; bases not matched to a gene: 11. The CDR3 runs to 16 residues. CDR1 SGHVS and CDR2 FNYEAQ come from the germline V gene. Here the CDR3 DNA reads TGTGCCAGCAGCTCCGGGACAGGGAAGTCCCCGAATGAGCAGTTCTTC. Its translation: CASSSGTGKSPNEQFF.

This clonotype was detected a few times. The J gene is TRBJ2-1, the V gene TRBV27, with D possibly TRBD1 on 5 matching bases. Per germline, CDR1 MNHEY and CDR2 SMNVEV (reference sequence). V was pared by 6 bases and J by 8 bases, with 20 bases between. The CDR3 length is 15 residues. CDR3 sequence: CASSYDRQGLDEQFF. The DNA for the CDR3 is TGTGCCAGCAGCTACGATAGGCAGGGCCTGGATGAGCAGTTCTTC.

The chain joins TRBV20-1 to TRBJ2-2; D is tentatively TRBD1 or TRBD2 (5 bases each). The germline V gene encodes CDR1 DFQATT and CDR2 SNEGSKA (reference sequence). The CDR3 loop spans 14 amino acids. V was trimmed by 0 bases and J by 2 bases, leaving 7 bases between them. CDR3 region: CSARDRGNTGELFF. The CDR3 bases are TGCAGTGCTAGAGATCGGGGCAACACCGGGGAGCTGTTTTTT.

A remark on this clonotype: A much larger clone differs from this one at a single base, so this may be a read error. The chain links TRBV7-9 to TRBJ2-2; TRBD1 agrees at 7 bases. In germline, CDR1 is SEHNR, CDR2 FQNEAQ (reference sequence). This CDR3 contains 15 residues. The V gene end was trimmed by 11 bases and the J gene end by 2 bases; junction bases not matched to a gene: 11. CDR3 in DNA: TGTGCCGGCCGGGCCCGGGACAGAAACACCGGGGAGCTGTTTTTT. Its protein is CAGRARDRNTGELFF.

This clonotype was picked up many times. This rearrangement joins TRBV5-4 to TRBJ1-2, with 11 bases aligning to TRBD1. The V and J ends lost 4 bases and 0 bases, in that order; junction bases with no gene match: 8. Per germline, CDR1 SGHNT and CDR2 YYREEE (reference sequence). The CDR3 sequence is 17 residues long. The CDR3 here is CASSPRDRGISNYGYTF. The CDR3 DNA follows: TGTGCCAGCAGCCCGAGGGACAGGGGGATTTCTAACTATGGCTACACCTTC.

This clonotype was counted many times. The J gene is TRBJ1-2, the V gene TRBV7-9; TRBD1 agrees at 9 bases. Germline V lookup: CDR1 SEHNR, CDR2 FQNEAQ (reference sequence). The CDR3 is 12 residues long. The V and J ends lost 5 bases and 7 bases, in that order; junction bases with no gene match: 2. As DNA, the CDR3 is TGTGCCAGCAGCCGGGACAGGGTTGGCTACACCTTC. Amino acids: CASSRDRVGYTF.

This clonotype has a count of ten or more. The V call is TRBV7-2, the J call TRBJ1-4; TRBD1 agrees at 11 bases. The CDR3 extends over 19 amino acids. In germline, CDR1 is SGHTA, CDR2 FQGNSA. The V gene end was trimmed by 0 bases and the J gene end by 0 bases; junction bases not matched to a gene: 6. The CDR3 DNA reads TGTGCCAGCAGCTTAGCCGGACAGGGGGCTGGTGCAACTAATGAAAAACTGTTTTTT. It translates to CASSLAGQGAGATNEKLFF.

V gene TRBV28 combines with J gene TRBJ2-7, with D perhaps TRBD1 (6 bases). V lost 3 bases to trimming and J lost 3 bases, with 12 bases between them. Germline V lookup: CDR1 MDHEN, CDR2 SYDVKM. The CDR3 has 14 residues. The CDR3 loop is CASSFAGDNYEQYV. CDR3 nucleotides: TGTGCCAGCAGTTTCGCTGGGGACAACTACGAGCAGTACGTC.

Remarks on this clonotype: This may arise from a read error, as a much more abundant clone is one base away. The chain employs TRBV7-8 and TRBJ2-6; D remains ambiguous. Germline V lookup: CDR1 SGHVS, CDR2 FQNEAQ. CDR3 length equals 16 residues. This CDR3 reads CVSSLSFPSGANVLTF. CDR3 nucleotide sequence: TGTGTCAGCAGCTTATCCTTTCCCTCTGGGGCCAACGTCCTGACTTTC. The whole variable domain, filled in from reference TRBV7-8 and TRBJ2-6, reads GAGVSQSPRYKVAKRGQDVALRCDPISGHVSLFWYQQALGQGPEFLTYFQNEAQLDKSGLPSDRFFAERPEGSVSTLKIQRTQQEDSAVYLCVSSLSFPSGANVLTFGAGSRLTVL.

With regard to this clonotype: This may come from a read error, since a much larger clone is one base off. This chain links TRBV5-4 with TRBJ2-3; D unclear. There are 16 residues in the CDR3. The germline V gene encodes CDR1 SGHNT and CDR2 YYREEE (reference sequence). CDR3: CVSSHTGWTDTDTQYF. Here the CDR3 DNA reads TGTGTCAGCAGCCACACCGGGTGGACGGATACAGATACGCAGTATTTT.

This chain connects TRBV2 to TRBJ2-5; 9 bases are a match to TRBD2. The CDR3 consists of 13 residues. With V trimmed by 9 bases and J by 3 bases, 5 bases remained unmatched. Per the germline V gene, CDR1 is SNHLY and CDR2 is FYNNEI. The CDR3 region is CARGPSGEETQYF. The CDR3 DNA follows: TGTGCCAGGGGGCCTAGCGGGGAAGAGACCCAGTACTTC.

This chain connects TRBV6-6 to TRBJ2-7, with 7 bases that match TRBD1. The V segment lost 5 bases and the J segment 3 bases; nucleotides outside the gene matches: 10. The CDR3 length is 15 residues. Germline assignment: CDR1 MNHNY and CDR2 SVGAGI (reference sequence). The CDR3 region is CASSSQGGAGYEQYF. In DNA, the CDR3 is TGTGCCAGCAGTAGCCAAGGGGGCGCGGGCTACGAGCAGTACTTC.

This chain's CDR3 is CASSYSEGEPYNEQFF. In nucleotides, the CDR3 is TGTGCCAGCAGTTACTCGGAGGGGGAACCCTACAATGAGCAGTTCTTC. The rearrangement uses TRBV6-5 and TRBJ2-1; the D gene could be TRBD1 or TRBD2 (6 bases each). Looked up from germline, CDR1 is MNHEY and CDR2 is SVGAGI. Trimming removed 0 bases from V and 2 bases from J, with 11 bases in between. CDR3 length: 16 residues.

This chain uses TRBV28 with TRBJ2-1; D might be TRBD1 (5 bases). Between the trimmed V and J ends, which lost 3 bases and 2 bases, there was a span of 14 bases. Looked up from germline, CDR1 is MDHEN and CDR2 is SYDVKM. The CDR3 sequence is 16 residues long. The CDR3: CASSFFSGLPYNEQFF. The CDR3 nucleotides are TGTGCCAGCAGTTTTTTTTCAGGGTTACCCTACAATGAGCAGTTCTTC.

The sample holds one count of this clonotype. The chain carries TRBV24-1 and TRBJ2-5, with 11 bases identical to TRBD1. Looked up from germline, CDR1 is KGHDR and CDR2 is SFDVKD. The CDR3 spans 15 residues. The V gene end was trimmed by 4 bases and the J gene end by 5 bases; junction bases not matched to a gene: 5. Written as DNA, the CDR3 is TGTGCCACCAGTGACTGGGACAGGGGGACGGAGACCCAGTACTTC. This translates into CATSDWDRGTETQYF.

In this sample, this clonotype turned up a few times. This chain links TRBV3-1 with TRBJ1-2; D perhaps matches TRBD1 (6 bases). This CDR3 has 13 amino acids. The germline V and J ends were trimmed by 0 bases and 8 bases, with 10 bases remaining between them. CDR1 and CDR2 from the germline V gene are LGHDT and YNNKEL (reference sequence). The CDR3 DNA follows: TGTGCCAGCAGCCAAGACAGGGGCGTCGGCTACACCTTC. Protein product: CASSQDRGVGYTF.

The count of this clonotype is one. This chain joins TRBV7-6 and TRBJ1-2; 8 positions match TRBD1. CDR1 and CDR2 from the germline V gene are SGHVS and FNYEAQ. The CDR3 runs to 14 residues. V dropped 6 bases and J dropped 8; count of bases not matched to a gene: 11. CDR3 in DNA: TGTGCCAGCAGGGACCCCCAGGGGGCGAAAGGCTACACCTTC. As protein: CASRDPQGAKGYTF.

The V and J genes are TRBV29-1 and TRBJ2-2, with 8 bases fitting TRBD1. V shed 4 bases, J shed 1 base, and the junction held 2 bases outside the gene matches. This CDR3 is built from 14 residues. Germline CDR1 is SQVTM and CDR2 is ANQGSEA. This chain's CDR3 is CSVATGENTGELFF. CDR3 DNA sequence: TGCAGCGTTGCGACAGGGGAGAACACCGGGGAGCTGTTTTTT.

This chain connects TRBV18 to TRBJ2-5; 9 bases match TRBD1. The CDR3 is 16 residues long. V dropped 2 bases and J dropped 5; count of bases not matched to a gene: 9. Germline values: CDR1 KGHSH, CDR2 LQKENI. The CDR3 nucleotides are TGTGCCAGCTCACCATCGCACAGGGGGCAACGGGAGACCCAGTACTTC. Residues: CASSPSHRGQRETQYF.

The rearrangement links TRBV12-5 to TRBJ2-5, with D tentatively TRBD1 (5 bases). V was shortened by 1 base and J by 5 bases, with 8 bases between the two germline ends. The germline gives CDR1 LGHNT, CDR2 FRNRAP. CDR3 length: 13 amino acids. CDR3 in DNA: TGTGCTAGTGGTTTGGAAAGGGGCGAGACCCAGTACTTC. It yields the protein CASGLERGETQYF.

V gene TRBV14 combines with J gene TRBJ2-1, with D possibly matching TRBD2 (7 bases). Germline V gene sequence: CDR1 SGHDN, CDR2 FVKESK. V gave up 4 bases and J gave up 7 bases, with 20 bases separating them. The CDR3 sequence is 16 residues long. The CDR3 DNA follows: TGTGCCAGCAGCCCGACTAGGGGGGGGAGGTGGAATGAGCAGTTCTTC. Its translation: CASSPTRGGRWNEQFF.